Shown below are 10 T cell receptor beta chains from a single sample sequenced in a study of cytomegalovirus exposure and HLA in healthy donors. In the PCR, 60 Vbeta and 13 Jbeta primers were used. Clones were read by immunoSEQ multiplex PCR, and TCRdb kept only the in-frame ones, dropping some. In the table there are roughly 81,000 clones, 79% of which are singletons. Sequenced: PBMCs. These receptors were taken from a man aged 25 to 40 in good health and CMV-seronegative.

J is TRBJ2-1 and V is TRBV13, with a possible D match to TRBD2 (5 bases). Trimming cost V 4 bases and J 9 bases, with 7 bases left between them. Germline values: CDR1 PRHDT, CDR2 FYEKMQ (reference sequence). CDR3 length: 11 residues. The CDR3 bases are TGTGCCAGCAGCTCACGGGGTGAGCAGTTCTTC. It is translated as CASSSRGEQFF.

V is TRBV4-1 and J is TRBJ2-3, with 10 bases matching TRBD2. Losses at the gene ends were 6 bases for V and 2 bases for J; bases not matched to a gene: 8. The germline V gene encodes CDR1 MGHRA and CDR2 YSYEKL. This CDR3 is 16 amino acids long. As DNA, the CDR3 is TGCGCCAGCAGTACCTTAGCGGGGGGCCACACAGATACGCAGTATTTT. Translating it yields CASSTLAGGHTDTQYF.

This rearrangement joins TRBV7-8 to TRBJ2-5, with a weak D call TRBD2 (6 bases). V lost 5 bases and J 0 bases, leaving 13 bases between the germline ends. The CDR3 is made up of 15 amino acids. The germline gives CDR1 SGHVS, CDR2 FQNEAQ. The CDR3: CASSPGRRYQETQYF. The CDR3, as DNA: TGTGCCAGCAGCCCTGGGAGGAGGTACCAAGAGACCCAGTACTTC.

There are a few counts of this clone. The chain links TRBV6-5 to TRBJ2-3, with D possibly matching TRBD2 (5 bases). This CDR3 has 12 amino acids. From germline, CDR1 is MNHEY and CDR2 SVGAGI. V dropped 7 bases and J dropped 5 bases, with 10 bases sitting between them. The CDR3, as DNA: TGTGCCAGCATGGACCGGGAAGATACGCAGTATTTT. It specifies CASMDREDTQYF.

The table lists this clone with a few counts. This chain links TRBV6-4 with TRBJ2-3, with 7 bases aligning to TRBD2. Germline V CDR1 and CDR2: MRHNA, SNTAGT. Unmatched junction bases numbered 5, after V lost 4 bases and J lost 1 base. This CDR3 spans 15 amino acids. The CDR3 DNA reads TGTGCCAGCAGTGGGGTCGCGGGGGGCACAGATACGCAGTATTTT. Residues: CASSGVAGGTDTQYF.

The J gene is TRBJ2-1, the V gene TRBV19; D is perhaps TRBD2 (6 bases). The CDR3 sequence is 15 residues long. The V end was cut by 5 bases, the J end by 6 bases, with 17 bases between. Germline lookup yields CDR1 LNHDA and CDR2 SQIVND (reference sequence). CDR3 amino acids: CASSSLSGLRNEQFF. The CDR3 DNA reads TGTGCCAGTAGTTCCTTATCGGGACTTCGCAATGAGCAGTTCTTC.

This chain uses TRBV30 with TRBJ2-1; 7 bases agree with TRBD1. Germline CDR1 is GTSNPN and CDR2 is SVGIG (reference sequence). The ends lost 0 bases at V and 3 bases at J; junction bases unmatched: 2. CDR3 length: 14 amino acids. This CDR3 reads CAWSVGQIYNEQFF. CDR3 sequence (DNA): TGTGCCTGGAGTGTGGGACAGATCTACAATGAGCAGTTCTTC.

This chain joins TRBV30 and TRBJ2-2; 14 nucleotides agree with TRBD2. The CDR3 covers 15 residues. Germline V CDR1 and CDR2: GTSNPN, SVGIG (reference sequence). CDR3 DNA: TGTGGGCTCGGGACTAGCGGGAGAGGGACCGGGGAGCTGTTTTTT. It codes for CGLGTSGRGTGELFF.

CDR3 region: CASSFGLAGSTDTQYF. The CDR3 DNA reads TGTGCCAGCAGCTTTGGACTAGCGGGATCCACAGATACGCAGTATTTT. V and J are TRBV7-9 and TRBJ2-3; 12 nucleotides line up with TRBD2. The CDR3 sequence is 16 residues long. Per germline, CDR1 SEHNR and CDR2 FQNEAQ (reference sequence). The V and J ends lost 3 bases and 2 bases, in that order; junction bases with no gene match: 3.

The J gene is TRBJ1-1, the V gene TRBV6-5; D may be TRBD1 (6 bases). The V gene's germline CDR1 is MNHEY and CDR2 SVGAGI. This CDR3 is built from 11 residues. Trimming cost V 2 bases and J 8 bases, with 6 bases left between them. The CDR3 region has the DNA TGTGCCAGCAGTTACGGGACAGAAGCTTTCTTT. Its protein is CASSYGTEAFF.